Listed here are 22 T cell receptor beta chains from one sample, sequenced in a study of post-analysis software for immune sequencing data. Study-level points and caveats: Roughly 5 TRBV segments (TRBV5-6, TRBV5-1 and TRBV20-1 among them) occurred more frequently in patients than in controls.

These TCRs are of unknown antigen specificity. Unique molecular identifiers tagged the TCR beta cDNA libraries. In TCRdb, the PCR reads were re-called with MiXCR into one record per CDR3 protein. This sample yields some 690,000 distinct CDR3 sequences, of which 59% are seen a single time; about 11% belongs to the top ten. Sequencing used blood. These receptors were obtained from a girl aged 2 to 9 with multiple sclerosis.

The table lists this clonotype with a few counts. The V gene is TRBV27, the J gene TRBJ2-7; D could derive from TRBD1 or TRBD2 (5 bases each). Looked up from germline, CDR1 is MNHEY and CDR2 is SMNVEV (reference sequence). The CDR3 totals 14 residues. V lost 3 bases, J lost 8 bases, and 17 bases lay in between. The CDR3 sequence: CASSLGTETTKQYF. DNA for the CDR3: TGTGCCAGCAGTTTGGGGACGGAAACTACGAAGCAGTACTTC.

Here the CDR3 reads CASTSSYNEQFF. In DNA form, the CDR3 reads TGTGCCAGCACTTCAAGCTACAATGAGCAGTTCTTC. This chain uses TRBV6-5 with TRBJ2-1; D remains unclear. From germline, CDR1 is MNHEY and CDR2 SVGAGI. This CDR3 has 12 residues. V lost 7 bases, J lost 3 bases, and 7 bases lay in between.

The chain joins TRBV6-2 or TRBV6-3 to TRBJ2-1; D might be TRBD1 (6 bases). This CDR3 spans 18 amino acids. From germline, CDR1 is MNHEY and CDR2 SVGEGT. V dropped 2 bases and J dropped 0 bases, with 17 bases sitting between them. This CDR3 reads CASSYGGRLRSSYNEQFF. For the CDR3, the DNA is TGTGCCAGCAGTTACGGGGGCCGACTGCGAAGCTCCTACAATGAGCAGTTCTTC.

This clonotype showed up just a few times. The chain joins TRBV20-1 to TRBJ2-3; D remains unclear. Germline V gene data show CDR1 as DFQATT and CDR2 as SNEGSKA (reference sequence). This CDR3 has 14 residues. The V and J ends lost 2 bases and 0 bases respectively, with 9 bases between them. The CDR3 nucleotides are TGCAGTGCTAGACTCGACCCTAGCACAGATACGCAGTATTTT. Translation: CSARLDPSTDTQYF.

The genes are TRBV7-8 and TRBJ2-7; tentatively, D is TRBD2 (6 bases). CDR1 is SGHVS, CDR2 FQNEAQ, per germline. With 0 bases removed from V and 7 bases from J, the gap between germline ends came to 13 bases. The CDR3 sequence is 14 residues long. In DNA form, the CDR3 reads TGTGCCAGCAGCTTAGCGGGAGGTTCCGGGGAGCAGTACTTC. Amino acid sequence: CASSLAGGSGEQYF.

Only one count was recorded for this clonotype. The CDR3 protein is CASSQDQGRRSPLHF. Here the CDR3 DNA reads TGTGCCAGCAGCCAAGATCAGGGCAGGCGGTCACCCCTCCACTTT. The rearrangement uses TRBV4-2 and TRBJ1-6; TRBD1 is a possible D gene (5 bases). Germline V gene lookup returns CDR1 LGHNA and CDR2 YNFKEQ. CDR3 length: 15 amino acids. Trimming took 0 bases from V and 10 from J, leaving 13 bases between them.

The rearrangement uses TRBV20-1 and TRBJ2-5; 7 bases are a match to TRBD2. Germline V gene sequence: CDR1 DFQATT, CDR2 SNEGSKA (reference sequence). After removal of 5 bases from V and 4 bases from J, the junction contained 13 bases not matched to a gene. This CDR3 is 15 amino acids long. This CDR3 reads CSASPLRGTGETQYF. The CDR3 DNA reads TGCAGTGCTTCTCCGCTGCGGGGGACCGGAGAGACCCAGTACTTC.

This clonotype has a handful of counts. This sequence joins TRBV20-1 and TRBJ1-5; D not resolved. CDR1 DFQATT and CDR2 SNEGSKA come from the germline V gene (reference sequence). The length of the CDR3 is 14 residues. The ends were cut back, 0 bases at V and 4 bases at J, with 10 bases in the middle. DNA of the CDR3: TGCAGTGCTAGAGAAGTCAGGCTGAATCAGCCCCAGCATTTT. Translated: CSAREVRLNQPQHF.

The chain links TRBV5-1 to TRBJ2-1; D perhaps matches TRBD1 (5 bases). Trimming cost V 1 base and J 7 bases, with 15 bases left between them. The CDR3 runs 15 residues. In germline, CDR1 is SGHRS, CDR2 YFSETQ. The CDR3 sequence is CASSLISSGWNEQFF. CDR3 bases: TGCGCCAGCAGCTTGATTTCCTCAGGGTGGAATGAGCAGTTCTTC.

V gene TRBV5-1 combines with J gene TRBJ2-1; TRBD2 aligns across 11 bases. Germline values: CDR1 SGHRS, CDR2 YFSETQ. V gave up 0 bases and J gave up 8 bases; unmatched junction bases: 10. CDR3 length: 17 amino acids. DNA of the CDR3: TGCGCCAGCAGCTTGGTACCGGCTAGCGGGAGGTTTGATGAGCAGTTCTTC. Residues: CASSLVPASGRFDEQFF.

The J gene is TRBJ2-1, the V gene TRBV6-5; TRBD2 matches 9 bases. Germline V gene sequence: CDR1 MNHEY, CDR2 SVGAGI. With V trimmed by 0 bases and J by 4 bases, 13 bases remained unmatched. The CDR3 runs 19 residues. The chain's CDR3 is CASSYSVASGNPGYNEQFF. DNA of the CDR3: TGTGCCAGCAGTTACTCAGTGGCTAGCGGGAACCCCGGGTACAATGAGCAGTTCTTC.

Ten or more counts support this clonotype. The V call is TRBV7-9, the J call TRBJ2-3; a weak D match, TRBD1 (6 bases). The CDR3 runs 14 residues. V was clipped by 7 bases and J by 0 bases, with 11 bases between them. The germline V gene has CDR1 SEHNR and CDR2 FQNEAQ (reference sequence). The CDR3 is CASTPRGSTDTQYF. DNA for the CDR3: TGTGCCAGCACCCCCAGGGGAAGCACAGATACGCAGTATTTT.

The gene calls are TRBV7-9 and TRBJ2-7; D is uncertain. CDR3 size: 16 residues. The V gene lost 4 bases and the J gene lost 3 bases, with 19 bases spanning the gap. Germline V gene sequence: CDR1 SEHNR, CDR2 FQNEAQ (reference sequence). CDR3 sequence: CASSSAMGSSGYEQYF. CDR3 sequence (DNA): TGTGCCAGCAGCTCCGCAATGGGCAGCTCAGGCTACGAGCAGTACTTC.

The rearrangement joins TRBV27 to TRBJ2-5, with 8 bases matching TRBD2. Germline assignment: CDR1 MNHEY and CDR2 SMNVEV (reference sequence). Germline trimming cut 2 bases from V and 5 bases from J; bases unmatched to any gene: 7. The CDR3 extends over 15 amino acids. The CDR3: CASSLIPGGPETQYF. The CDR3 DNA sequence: TGTGCCAGCAGTTTAATACCGGGGGGGCCGGAGACCCAGTACTTC.

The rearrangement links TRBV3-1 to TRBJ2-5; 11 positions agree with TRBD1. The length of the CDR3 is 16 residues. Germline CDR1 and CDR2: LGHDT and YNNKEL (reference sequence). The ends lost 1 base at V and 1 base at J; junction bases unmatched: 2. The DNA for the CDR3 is TGTGCCAGCAGCCAAGTCGGGACAGGGGGCCAAGAGACCCAGTACTTC. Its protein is CASSQVGTGGQETQYF.

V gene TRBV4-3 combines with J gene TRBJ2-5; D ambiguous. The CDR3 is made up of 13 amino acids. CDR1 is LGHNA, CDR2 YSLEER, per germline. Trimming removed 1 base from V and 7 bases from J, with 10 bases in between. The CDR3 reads CASSQATGGTQYF. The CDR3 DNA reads TGCGCCAGCAGCCAAGCTACCGGTGGGACCCAGTACTTC.

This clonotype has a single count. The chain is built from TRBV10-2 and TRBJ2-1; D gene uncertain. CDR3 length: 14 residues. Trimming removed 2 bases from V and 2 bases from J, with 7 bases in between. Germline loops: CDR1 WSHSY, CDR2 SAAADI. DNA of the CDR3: TGCGCCAGCAGTGAGACAGATCCCTACAATGAGCAGTTCTTC. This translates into CASSETDPYNEQFF.

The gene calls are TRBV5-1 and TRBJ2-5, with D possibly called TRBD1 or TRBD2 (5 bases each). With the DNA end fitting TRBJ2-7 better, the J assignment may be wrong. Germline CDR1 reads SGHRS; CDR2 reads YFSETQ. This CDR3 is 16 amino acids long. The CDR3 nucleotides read TGCGCCAGCAGCTTGTCTAGCACCGGGGCATCGTACGAGCAGTACTTC. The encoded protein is CASSLSSTGASYEQYF.

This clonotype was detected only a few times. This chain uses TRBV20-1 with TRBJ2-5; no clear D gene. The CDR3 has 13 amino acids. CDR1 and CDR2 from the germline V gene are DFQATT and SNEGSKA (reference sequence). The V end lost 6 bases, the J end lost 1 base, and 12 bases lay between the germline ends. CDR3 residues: CSAPPGAQETQYF. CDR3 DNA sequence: TGCAGTGCCCCCCCGGGTGCCCAAGAGACCCAGTACTTC.

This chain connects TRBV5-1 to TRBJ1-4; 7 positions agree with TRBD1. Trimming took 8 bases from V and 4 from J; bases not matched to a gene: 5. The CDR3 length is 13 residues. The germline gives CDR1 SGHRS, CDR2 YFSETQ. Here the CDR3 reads CASGTANNEKLFF. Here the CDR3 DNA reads TGCGCCAGTGGGACAGCGAATAATGAAAAACTGTTTTTT.

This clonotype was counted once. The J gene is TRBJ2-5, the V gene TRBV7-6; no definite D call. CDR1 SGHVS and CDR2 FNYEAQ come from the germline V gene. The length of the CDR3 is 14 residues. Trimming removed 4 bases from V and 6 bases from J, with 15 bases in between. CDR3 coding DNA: TGTGCCAGCAGCTCACCCGTTTGGCGAAAGACCCAGTACTTC. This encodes CASSSPVWRKTQYF. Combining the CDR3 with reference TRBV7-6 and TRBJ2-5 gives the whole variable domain GAGVSQSPRYKVTKRGQDVALRCDPISGHVSLYWYRQALGQGPEFLTYFNYEAQQDKSGLPNDRFSAERPEGSISTLTIQRTEQRDSAMYRCASSSPVWRKTQYFGPGTRLLVL.

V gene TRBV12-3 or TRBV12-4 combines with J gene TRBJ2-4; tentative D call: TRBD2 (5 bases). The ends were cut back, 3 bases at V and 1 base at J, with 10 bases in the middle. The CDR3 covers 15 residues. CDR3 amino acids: CASSFGGFAKNIQYF. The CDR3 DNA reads TGTGCCAGCAGTTTCGGCGGGTTCGCCAAAAACATTCAGTACTTC.